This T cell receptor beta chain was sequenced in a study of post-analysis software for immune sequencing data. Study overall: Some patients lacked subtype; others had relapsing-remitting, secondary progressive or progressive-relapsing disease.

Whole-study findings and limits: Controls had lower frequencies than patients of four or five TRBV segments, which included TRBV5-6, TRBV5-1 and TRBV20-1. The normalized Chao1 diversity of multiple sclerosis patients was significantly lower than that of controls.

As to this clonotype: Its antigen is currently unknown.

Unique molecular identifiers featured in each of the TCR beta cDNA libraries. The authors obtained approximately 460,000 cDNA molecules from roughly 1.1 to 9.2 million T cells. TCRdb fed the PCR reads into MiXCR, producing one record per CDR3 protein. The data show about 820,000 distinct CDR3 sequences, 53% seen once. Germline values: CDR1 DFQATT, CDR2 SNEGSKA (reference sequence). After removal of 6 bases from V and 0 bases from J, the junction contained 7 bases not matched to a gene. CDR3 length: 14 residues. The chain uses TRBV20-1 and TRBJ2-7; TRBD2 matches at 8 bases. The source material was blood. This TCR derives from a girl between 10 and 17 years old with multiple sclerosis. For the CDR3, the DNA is TGCAGTGCGACGAGCGGGACTAGCTCCTACGAGCAGTACTTC. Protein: CSATSGTSSYEQYF.